This T cell receptor beta chain was recorded in a study of blood T cells in healthy people across ages. The study's findings and limits: Total diversity from one million sequenced T cells was likely underestimated.

Each donor was a healthy Caucasian individual from Russia, aged about 6 to 95. Researchers report isolating at least 6 million PBMCs per sample. A sample-barcoded 5' primer and a J-beta primer mix were used in a second PCR of roughly 7 to 11 cycles. Paired-end reads containing CDR3 totaled no fewer than 3 million for each sample. TCRdb processed the 5' RACE reads anew with MiXCR; each CDR3 protein has one entry. The sample records about 2 million distinct CDR3 sequences, roughly 50% being singletons. The CDR3 totals 15 residues. Germline CDR1 and CDR2: MNHNS and SASEGT. Trimming took 0 bases from V and 2 from J, leaving 11 bases between them. This clonotype has just a few counts. What it binds is unknown.

J is TRBJ2-7 and V is TRBV6-1; a possible D gene is TRBD2 (6 bases). Specimen: blood. The sequence derives from a woman in her forties in good health. The CDR3 spells CASSEALWGAYEQYF. DNA for the CDR3: TGTGCCAGCAGTGAAGCCCTTTGGGGGGCCTACGAGCAGTACTTC.